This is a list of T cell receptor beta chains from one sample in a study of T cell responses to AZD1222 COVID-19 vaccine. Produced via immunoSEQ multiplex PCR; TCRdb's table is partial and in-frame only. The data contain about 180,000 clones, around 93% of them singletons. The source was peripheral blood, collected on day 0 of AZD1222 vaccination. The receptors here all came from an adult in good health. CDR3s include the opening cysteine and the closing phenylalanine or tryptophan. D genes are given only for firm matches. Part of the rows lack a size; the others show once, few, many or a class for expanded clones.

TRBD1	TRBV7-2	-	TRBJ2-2	TGTGCCAGCAGCTTCGGGACAGACGGCGGGGAGCTGTTTTTT	CASSFGTDGGELFF
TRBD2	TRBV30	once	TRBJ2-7	TGTGCCTGGGACCTAGCGGGAGTATACGAGCAGTACTTC	CAWDLAGVYEQYF
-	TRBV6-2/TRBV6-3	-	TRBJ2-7	TGTGCCAGCAGTTACTCGAGAGTAGAGGGGAACTACGAGCAGTACTTC	CASSYSRVEGNYEQYF
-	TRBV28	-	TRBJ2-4	TGTGCCAGCAGCACCCTGGGAGGCTCTAGCCAAGGCATTCAGTACTTC	CASSTLGGSSQGIQYF
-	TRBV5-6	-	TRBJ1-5	TGTGCCAGCAGCTTGACAGCCGTGGGCAATCAGCCCCAGCATTTT	CASSLTAVGNQPQHF
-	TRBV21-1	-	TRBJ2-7	TGTGCCAGCAGCAAAGATAATAGCAAGGGGTCCTACGAGCAGTACTTC	CASSKDNSKGSYEQYF
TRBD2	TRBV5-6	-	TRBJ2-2	TGTGCCAGCAGCAAACTAGCGGATAACACCGGGGAGCTGTTTTTT	CASSKLADNTGELFF
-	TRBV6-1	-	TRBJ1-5	TGTGCCAGCAGTGATCTTACGATGGGGTCGGCAGGGGATCAGCCCCAGCATTTT	CASSDLTMGSAGDQPQHF
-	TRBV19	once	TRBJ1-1	TGTGCCAGTAACCCTGGGACATCGAACACTGAAGCTTTCTTT	CASNPGTSNTEAFF
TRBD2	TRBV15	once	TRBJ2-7	TGTGCCACCAGCAGGGGTAGGACCGGGACTAGACTTCACGAGCAGTACTTC	CATSRGRTGTRLHEQYF
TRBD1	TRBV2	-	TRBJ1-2	TGTGCCAGCAGATCACAAGGACAGGGCTCCTATGGCTACACCTTC	CASRSQGQGSYGYTF
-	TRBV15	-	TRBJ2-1	TGTGCCACCAGCAGAGCTGCGACTAGGGGGAATGAGCAGTTCTTC	CATSRAATRGNEQFF
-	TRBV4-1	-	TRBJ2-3	TGCGCCAGCAGCCAAGATTGGGGCCCAGATACGCAGTATTTT	CASSQDWGPDTQYF
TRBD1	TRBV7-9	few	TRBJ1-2	TGTGCCAGCAGCTTATTGCCTGGGACAGGGCTGAGCTATGGCTACACCTTC	CASSLLPGTGLSYGYTF
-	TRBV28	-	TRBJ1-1	TGTGCCAGCAGTTTACTGGGGACTACTGAAGCTTTCTTT	CASSLLGTTEAFF
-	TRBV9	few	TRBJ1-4	TGTGCCAGCAGCGTAGAAGGGGCGGGAGCTAATGAAAAACTGTTTTTT	CASSVEGAGANEKLFF
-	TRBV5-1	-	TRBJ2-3	TGCGCCAGCAGCTTGGTATACGGTGGCACAGATACGCAGTATTTT	CASSLVYGGTDTQYF
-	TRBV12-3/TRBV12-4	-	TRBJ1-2	TGTGCCAGCAGCCCAGGCGGAAACTATGGCTACACCTTC	CASSPGGNYGYTF
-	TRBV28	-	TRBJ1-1	TGTGCCAGCAGTCTAGTGGGGGGAACTGAAGCTTTCTTT	CASSLVGGTEAFF
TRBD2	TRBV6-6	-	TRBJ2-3	TGTGCCAGCAGTTTGACTAGCCCAGGCACAGATACGCAGTATTTT	CASSLTSPGTDTQYF
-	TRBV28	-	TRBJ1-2	TGTGCCAGCAGTTTATCAGGCGGAATATATGGCTACACCTTC	CASSLSGGIYGYTF
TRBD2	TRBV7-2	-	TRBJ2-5	TGTGCCAGCAGCCCTATAGGCGGGAGGGCCGCGGAGACCCAGTACTTC	CASSPIGGRAAETQYF
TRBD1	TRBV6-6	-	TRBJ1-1	TGTGCCAGCAGTGGGGGACAGGGACGGTTGGCTGAAGCTTTCTTT	CASSGGQGRLAEAFF
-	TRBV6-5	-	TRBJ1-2	TGTGCCAGCAGGAACACTGGGGGTCCTGGCGGCTACACCTTC	CASRNTGGPGGYTF
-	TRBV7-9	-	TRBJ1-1	TGTGCCAGCAGCCTAGACCGCTCCTGGGGTGAAGCTTTCTTT	CASSLDRSWGEAFF
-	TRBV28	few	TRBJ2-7	TGTGCCAGCATCGGCTCCTCGACAGGCCCACGGGAGCAGTACTTC	CASIGSSTGPREQYF
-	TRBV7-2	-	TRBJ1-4	TGTGCCAGCAGCTTAGTAACAGGGAATAATGAAAAACTGTTTTTT	CASSLVTGNNEKLFF
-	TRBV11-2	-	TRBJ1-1	TGTGCCAGCAGCGCAAACGTGAACACTGAAGCTTTCTTT	CASSANVNTEAFF
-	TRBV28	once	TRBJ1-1	TGTGCCAGCAGTTTACGGCAGGACACTGAAGCTTTCTTT	CASSLRQDTEAFF
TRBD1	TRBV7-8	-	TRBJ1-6	TGTGCCAGCAGCACAGGGGGAACAGGGATGACCCTCCACTTT	CASSTGGTGMTLHF
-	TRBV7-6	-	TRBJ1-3	TGTGCCAGCAGCCCTCCTGGCAGAAACTCTGGAAACACCATATATTTT	CASSPPGRNSGNTIYF
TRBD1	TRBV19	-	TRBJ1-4	TGTGCCAGTAGTAGACCGGGACAGGGTAATGAAAAACTGTTTTTT	CASSRPGQGNEKLFF
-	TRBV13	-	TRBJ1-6	TGTGCCAGCAGCCCCCCAGGAAGGTCCAGGGGTTCACCCCTCCACTTT	CASSPPGRSRGSPLHF
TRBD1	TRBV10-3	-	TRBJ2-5	TGTGCCATCAAGGGGACAGGGGTCCAAGAGACCCAGTACTTC	CAIKGTGVQETQYF
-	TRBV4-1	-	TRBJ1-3	TGCGCCAGCAGCCAGCCAACGGGGAGAAACACCATATATTTT	CASSQPTGRNTIYF
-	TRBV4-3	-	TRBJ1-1	TGCGCCAGCAGCGCAGCGGCCCTGAACACTGAAGCTTTCTTT	CASSAAALNTEAFF
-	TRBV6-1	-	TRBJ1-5	TGTGCCAGCAGTGGGGGCTCCCGGCGGGTCAATCAGCCCCAGCATTTT	CASSGGSRRVNQPQHF
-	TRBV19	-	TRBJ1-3	TGTGCCAGCCAAATGGGGGGAAACACCATATATTTT	CASQMGGNTIYF
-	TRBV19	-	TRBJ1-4	TGTGCCACCAGACAGAACGGGCACGAAAAACTGTTTTTT	CATRQNGHEKLFF
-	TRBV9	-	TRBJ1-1	TGTGCCAGCAGCGATGGCGGGGGGGTCGCTGAAGCTTTCTTT	CASSDGGGVAEAFF
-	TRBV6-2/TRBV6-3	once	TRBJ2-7	TGTGCCAGCAGTGTCCAAAAGGGCTCAGCGGACGAGCAGTACTTC	CASSVQKGSADEQYF
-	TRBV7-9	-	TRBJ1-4	TGTGCCAGCAGCATCGACTGGGGGGCACATGAAAAACTGTTTTTT	CASSIDWGAHEKLFF
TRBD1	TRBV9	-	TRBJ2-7	TGTGCCAGCAGCACCCGGGACAGTAATACCTACGAGCAGTACTTC	CASSTRDSNTYEQYF
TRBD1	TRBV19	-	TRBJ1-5	TGTGCCAGTAGTATGACAGGGGGCGGTCAGCCCCAGCATTTT	CASSMTGGGQPQHF
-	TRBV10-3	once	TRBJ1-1	TGTGCCATCACAGAGGGAGTCGGCACTGAAGCTTTCTTT	CAITEGVGTEAFF
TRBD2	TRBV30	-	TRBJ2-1	TGTGCCTGGCAAAAAACTAGCGGGGGGCAAATCGAGCAGTTCTTC	CAWQKTSGGQIEQFF
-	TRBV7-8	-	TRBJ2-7	TGTGCCAGCAGGCCCTTTGGGGGGGCAGGGTCATACGAGCAGTACTTC	CASRPFGGAGSYEQYF
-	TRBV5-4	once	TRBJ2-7	TGTGCCAGCAGCTTATGGAACGCACCCTACGAGCAGTACTTC	CASSLWNAPYEQYF
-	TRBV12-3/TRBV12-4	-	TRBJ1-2	TGTGCCAGCAGCAGGCCCTCCTATGGCTACACCTTC	CASSRPSYGYTF
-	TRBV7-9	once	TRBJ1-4	TGTGCCAGCAGCTTAAGCCGGGCGGATGAAAAACTGTTTTTT	CASSLSRADEKLFF
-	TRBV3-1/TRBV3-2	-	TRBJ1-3	TGTGCCAGCAGCCAACAGGGAAACACCATATATTTT	CASSQQGNTIYF
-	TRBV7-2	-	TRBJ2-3	TGTGCCAGCAGCTTAGCGCGGAACACAGATACGCAGTATTTT	CASSLARNTDTQYF
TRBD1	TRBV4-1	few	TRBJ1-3	TGCGCCAGCAGCCAGCCGACAGGGTCTGGAAACACCATATATTTT	CASSQPTGSGNTIYF
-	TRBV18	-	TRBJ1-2	TGTGCCAGCTCACCATCGGCAGGGGTTACCTATGGCTACACCTTC	CASSPSAGVTYGYTF
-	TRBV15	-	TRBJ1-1	TGTGCCACCAGCAGAGATCGGGGCGCTGAAGCTTTCTTT	CATSRDRGAEAFF
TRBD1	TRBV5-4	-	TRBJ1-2	TGTGCCAGCAGCCCGTCAGGGACAGGGTATGGCTACACCTTC	CASSPSGTGYGYTF
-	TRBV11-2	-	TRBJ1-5	TGTGCCAGCAGCTGGGGACGGAATCAGCCCCAGCATTTT	CASSWGRNQPQHF
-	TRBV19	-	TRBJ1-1	TGTGCCAGTAGTCCAGACCTGAACACTGAAGCTTTCTTT	CASSPDLNTEAFF
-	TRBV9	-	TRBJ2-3	TGTGCCAGCAGCGTAGGAGCTACGCAGTATTTT	CASSVGATQYF